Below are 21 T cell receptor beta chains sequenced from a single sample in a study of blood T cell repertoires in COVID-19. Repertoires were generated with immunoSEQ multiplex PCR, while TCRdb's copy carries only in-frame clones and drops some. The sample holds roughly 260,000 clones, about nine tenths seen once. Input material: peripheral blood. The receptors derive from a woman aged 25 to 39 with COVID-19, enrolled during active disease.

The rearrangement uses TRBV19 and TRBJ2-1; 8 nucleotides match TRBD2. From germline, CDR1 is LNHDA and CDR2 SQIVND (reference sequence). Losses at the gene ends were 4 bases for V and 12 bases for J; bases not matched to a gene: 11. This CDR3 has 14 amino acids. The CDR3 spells CASSTNQRERGQFF. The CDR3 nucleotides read TGTGCCAGTAGTACCAATCAGCGGGAGCGGGGGCAGTTCTTC. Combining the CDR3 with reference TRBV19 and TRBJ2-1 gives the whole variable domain DGGITQSPKYLFRKEGQNVTLSCEQNLNHDAMYWYRQDPGQGLRLIYYSQIVNDFQKGDIAEGYSVSREKKESFPLTVTSAQKNPTAFYLCASSTNQRERGQFFGPGTRLTVL.

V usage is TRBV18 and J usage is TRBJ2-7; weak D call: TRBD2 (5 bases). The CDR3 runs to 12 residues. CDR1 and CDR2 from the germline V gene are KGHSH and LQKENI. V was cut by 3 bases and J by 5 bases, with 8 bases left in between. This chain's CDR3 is CASSPLADEQYF. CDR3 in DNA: TGTGCCAGCTCACCCCTAGCCGACGAGCAGTACTTC.

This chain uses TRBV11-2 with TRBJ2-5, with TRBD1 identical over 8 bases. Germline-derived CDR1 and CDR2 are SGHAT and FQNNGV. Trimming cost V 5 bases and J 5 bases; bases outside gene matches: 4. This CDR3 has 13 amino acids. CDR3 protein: CASSLQGEETQYF. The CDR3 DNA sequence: TGTGCCAGCAGCCTACAGGGGGAGGAGACCCAGTACTTC.

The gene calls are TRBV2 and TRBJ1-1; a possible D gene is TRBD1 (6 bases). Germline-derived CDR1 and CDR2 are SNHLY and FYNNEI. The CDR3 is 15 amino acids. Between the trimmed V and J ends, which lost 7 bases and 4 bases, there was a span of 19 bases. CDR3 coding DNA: TGTGCCAGCAAGATAGGCGTAGGGGGGGTCACTGAAGCTTTCTTT. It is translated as CASKIGVGGVTEAFF.

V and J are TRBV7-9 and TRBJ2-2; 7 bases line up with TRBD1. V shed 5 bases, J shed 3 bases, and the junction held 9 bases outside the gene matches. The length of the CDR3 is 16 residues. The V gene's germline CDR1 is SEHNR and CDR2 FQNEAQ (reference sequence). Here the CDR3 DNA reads TGTGCCAGCAGCCGTACAGGGGACGGGCACACCGGGGAGCTGTTTTTT. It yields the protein CASSRTGDGHTGELFF. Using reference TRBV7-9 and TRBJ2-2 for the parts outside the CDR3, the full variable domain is DTGVSQNPRHKITKRGQNVTFRCDPISEHNRLYWYRQTLGQGPEFLTYFQNEAQLEKSRLLSDRFSAERPKGSFSTLEIQRTEQGDSAMYLCASSRTGDGHTGELFFGEGSRLTVL.

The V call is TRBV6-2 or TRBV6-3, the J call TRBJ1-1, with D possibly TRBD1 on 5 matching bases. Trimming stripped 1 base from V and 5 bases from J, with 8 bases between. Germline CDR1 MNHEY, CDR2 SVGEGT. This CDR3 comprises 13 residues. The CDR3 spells CASSYLGTTEAFF. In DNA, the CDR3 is TGTGCCAGCAGTTACTTGGGGACTACTGAAGCTTTCTTT.

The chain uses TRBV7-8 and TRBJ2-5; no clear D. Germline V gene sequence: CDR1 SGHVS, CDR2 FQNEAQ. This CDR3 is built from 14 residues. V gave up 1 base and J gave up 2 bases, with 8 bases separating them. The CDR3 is CASSLVRQQETQYF. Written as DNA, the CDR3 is TGTGCCAGCAGCTTAGTACGCCAGCAAGAGACCCAGTACTTC.

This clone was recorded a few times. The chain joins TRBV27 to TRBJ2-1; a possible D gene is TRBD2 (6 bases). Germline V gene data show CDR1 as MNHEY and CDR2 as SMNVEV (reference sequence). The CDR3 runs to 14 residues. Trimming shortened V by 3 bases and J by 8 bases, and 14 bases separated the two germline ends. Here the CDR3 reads CASSLDRREDEQFF. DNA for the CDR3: TGTGCCAGCAGTTTGGATCGCAGGGAGGATGAGCAGTTCTTC.

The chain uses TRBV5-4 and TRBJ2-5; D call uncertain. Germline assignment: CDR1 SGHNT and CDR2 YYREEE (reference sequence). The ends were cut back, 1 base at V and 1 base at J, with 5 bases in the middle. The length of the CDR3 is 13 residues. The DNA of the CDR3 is TGTGCCAGCAGCTTGATCGGCCAAGAGACCCAGTACTTC. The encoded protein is CASSLIGQETQYF.

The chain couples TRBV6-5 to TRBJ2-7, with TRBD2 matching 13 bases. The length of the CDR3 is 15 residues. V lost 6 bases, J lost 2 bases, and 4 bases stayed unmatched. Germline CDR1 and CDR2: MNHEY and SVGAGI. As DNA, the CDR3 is TGTGCCAGCAGACGGGGACTAGCGGGAACCTACGAGCAGTACTTC. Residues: CASRRGLAGTYEQYF.

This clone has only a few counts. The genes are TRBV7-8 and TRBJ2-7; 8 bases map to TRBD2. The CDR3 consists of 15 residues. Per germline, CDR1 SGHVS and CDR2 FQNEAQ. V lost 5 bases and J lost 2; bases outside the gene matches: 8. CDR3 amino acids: CASSPEGGLAYEQYF. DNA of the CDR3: TGTGCCAGCAGCCCAGAGGGGGGACTAGCCTACGAGCAGTACTTC.

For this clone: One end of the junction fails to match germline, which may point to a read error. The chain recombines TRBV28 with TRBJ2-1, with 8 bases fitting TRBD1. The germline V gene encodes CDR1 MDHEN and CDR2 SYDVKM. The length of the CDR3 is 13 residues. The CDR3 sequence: CASSLRTGTTGIF. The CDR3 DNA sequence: TGTGCCAGCAGTCTACGGACAGGGACGACTGGGATCTTC.

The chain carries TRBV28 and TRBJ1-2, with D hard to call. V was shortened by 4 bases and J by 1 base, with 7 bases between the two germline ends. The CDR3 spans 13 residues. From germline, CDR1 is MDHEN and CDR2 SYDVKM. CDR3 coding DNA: TGTGCCAGCAGTTCCGGTTTTAACTATGGCTACACCTTC. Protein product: CASSSGFNYGYTF.

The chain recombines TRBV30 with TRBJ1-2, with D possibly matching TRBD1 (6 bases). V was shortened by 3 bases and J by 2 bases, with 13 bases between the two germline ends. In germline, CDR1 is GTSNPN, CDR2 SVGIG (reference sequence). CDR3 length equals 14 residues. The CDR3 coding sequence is TGTGCCTGGAGCGCTATGCAGGGGAACTATGGCTACACCTTC. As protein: CAWSAMQGNYGYTF.

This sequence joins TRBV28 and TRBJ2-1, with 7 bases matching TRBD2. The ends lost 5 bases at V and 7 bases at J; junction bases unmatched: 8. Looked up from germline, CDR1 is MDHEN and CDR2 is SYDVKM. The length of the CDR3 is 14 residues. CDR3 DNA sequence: TGTGCCAGCAGTCTGGCAGGGAGGGCAAATGAGCAGTTCTTC. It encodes CASSLAGRANEQFF.

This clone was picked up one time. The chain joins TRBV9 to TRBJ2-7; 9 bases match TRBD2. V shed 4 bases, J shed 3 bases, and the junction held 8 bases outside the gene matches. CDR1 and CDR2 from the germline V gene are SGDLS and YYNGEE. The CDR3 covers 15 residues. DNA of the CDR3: TGTGCCAGCAGCCCTGGGGCTAGCGGGGTCTACGAGCAGTACTTC. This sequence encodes CASSPGASGVYEQYF.

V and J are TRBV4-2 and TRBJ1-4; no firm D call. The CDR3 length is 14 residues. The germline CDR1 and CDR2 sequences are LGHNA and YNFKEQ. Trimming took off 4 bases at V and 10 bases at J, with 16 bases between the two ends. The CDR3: CASSPLGQLGKLFF. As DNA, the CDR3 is TGTGCCAGCAGCCCACTAGGGCAGTTAGGAAAACTGTTTTTT.

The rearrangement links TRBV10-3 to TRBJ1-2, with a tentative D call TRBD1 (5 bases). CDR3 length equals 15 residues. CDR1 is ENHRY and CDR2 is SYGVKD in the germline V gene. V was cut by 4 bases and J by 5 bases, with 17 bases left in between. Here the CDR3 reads CAISAGPRAGYGYTF. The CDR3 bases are TGTGCCATCAGTGCGGGACCCAGGGCGGGGTATGGCTACACCTTC.

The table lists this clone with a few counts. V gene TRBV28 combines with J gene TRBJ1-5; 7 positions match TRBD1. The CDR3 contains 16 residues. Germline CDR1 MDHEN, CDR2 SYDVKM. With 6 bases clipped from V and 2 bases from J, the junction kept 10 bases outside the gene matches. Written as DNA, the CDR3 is TGTGCCAGCAGGGGCGACAGGGCGAGGGGCAATCAGCCCCAGCATTTT. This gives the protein CASRGDRARGNQPQHF.

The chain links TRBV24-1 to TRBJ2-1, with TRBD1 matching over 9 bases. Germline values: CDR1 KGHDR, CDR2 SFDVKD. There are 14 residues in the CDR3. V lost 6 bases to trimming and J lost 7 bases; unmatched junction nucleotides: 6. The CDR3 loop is CATSSRTGANEQFF. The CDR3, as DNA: TGTGCCACCAGTAGTAGGACAGGGGCGAATGAGCAGTTCTTC.

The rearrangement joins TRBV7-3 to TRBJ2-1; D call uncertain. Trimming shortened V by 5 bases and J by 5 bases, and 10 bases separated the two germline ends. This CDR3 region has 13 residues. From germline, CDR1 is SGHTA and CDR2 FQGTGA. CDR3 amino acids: CASSSPRDNEQFF. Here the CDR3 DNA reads TGTGCCAGCAGCAGCCCGCGCGACAATGAGCAGTTCTTC.